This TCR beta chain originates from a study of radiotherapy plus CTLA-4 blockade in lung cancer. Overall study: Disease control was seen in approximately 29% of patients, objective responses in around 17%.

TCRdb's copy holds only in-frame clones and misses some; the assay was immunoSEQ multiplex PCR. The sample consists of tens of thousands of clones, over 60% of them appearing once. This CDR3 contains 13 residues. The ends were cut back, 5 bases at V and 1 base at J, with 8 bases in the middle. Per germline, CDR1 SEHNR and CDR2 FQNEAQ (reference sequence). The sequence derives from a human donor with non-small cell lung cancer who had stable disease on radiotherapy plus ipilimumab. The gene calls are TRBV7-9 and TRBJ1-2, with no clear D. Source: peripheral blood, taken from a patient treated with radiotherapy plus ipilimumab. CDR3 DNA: TGTGCCAGCAGCCAAGACATTAACTATGGCTACACCTTC. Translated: CASSQDINYGYTF.